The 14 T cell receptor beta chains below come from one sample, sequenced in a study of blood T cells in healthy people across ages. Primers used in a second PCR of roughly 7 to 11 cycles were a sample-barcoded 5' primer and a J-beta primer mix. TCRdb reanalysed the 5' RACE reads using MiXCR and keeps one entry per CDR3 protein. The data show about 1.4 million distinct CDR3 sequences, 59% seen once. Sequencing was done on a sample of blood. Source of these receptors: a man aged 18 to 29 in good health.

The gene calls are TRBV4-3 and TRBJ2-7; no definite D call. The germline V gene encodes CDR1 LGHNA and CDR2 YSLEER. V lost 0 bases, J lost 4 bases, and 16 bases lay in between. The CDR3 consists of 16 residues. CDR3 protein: CASSQEVGRQGYEQYF. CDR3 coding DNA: TGCGCCAGCAGCCAAGAAGTAGGACGCCAAGGATACGAGCAGTACTTC.

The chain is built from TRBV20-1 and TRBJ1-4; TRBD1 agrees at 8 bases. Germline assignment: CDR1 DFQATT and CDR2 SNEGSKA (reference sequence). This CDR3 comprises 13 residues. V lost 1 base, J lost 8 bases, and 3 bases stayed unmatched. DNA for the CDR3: TGCAGTGCTAGAGGGACAGGGTTCGAAAAACTGTTTTTT. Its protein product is CSARGTGFEKLFF.

The CDR3: CASSLFRYSYNEQFF. In nucleotides, the CDR3 is TGTGCCAGCAGTTTATTTAGGTACTCCTACAATGAGCAGTTCTTC. V usage is TRBV27 and J usage is TRBJ2-1, with D unclear. The CDR3 has 15 residues. Germline-derived CDR1 and CDR2 are MNHEY and SMNVEV (reference sequence). The V and J ends lost 1 base and 0 bases respectively, with 7 bases between them.

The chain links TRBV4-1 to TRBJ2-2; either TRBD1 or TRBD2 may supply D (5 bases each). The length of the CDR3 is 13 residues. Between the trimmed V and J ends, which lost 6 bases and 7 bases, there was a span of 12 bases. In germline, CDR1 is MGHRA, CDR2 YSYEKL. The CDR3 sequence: CASSRDRHGELFF. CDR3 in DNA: TGCGCCAGCAGTCGGGACCGCCACGGGGAGCTGTTTTTT.

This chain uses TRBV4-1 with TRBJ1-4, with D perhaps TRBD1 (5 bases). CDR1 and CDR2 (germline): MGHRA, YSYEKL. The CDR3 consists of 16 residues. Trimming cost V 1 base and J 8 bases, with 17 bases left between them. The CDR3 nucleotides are TGCGCCAGCAGCCAAGTGTTTCGGGACCTTGGGGAAAAACTGTTTTTT. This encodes CASSQVFRDLGEKLFF.

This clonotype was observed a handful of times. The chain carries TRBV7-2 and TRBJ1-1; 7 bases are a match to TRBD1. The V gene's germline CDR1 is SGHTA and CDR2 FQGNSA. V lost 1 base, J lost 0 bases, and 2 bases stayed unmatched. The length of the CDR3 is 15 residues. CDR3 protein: CASSLEQGMNTEAFF. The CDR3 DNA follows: TGTGCCAGCAGCTTAGAACAGGGGATGAACACTGAAGCTTTCTTT.

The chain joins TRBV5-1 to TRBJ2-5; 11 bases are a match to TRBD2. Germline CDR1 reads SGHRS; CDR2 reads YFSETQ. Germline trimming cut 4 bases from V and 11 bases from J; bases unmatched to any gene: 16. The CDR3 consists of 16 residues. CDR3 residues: CASSLGLAEGAGEQYF. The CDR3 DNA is TGCGCCAGCAGCCTGGGACTAGCGGAGGGGGCTGGGGAGCAGTACTTC.

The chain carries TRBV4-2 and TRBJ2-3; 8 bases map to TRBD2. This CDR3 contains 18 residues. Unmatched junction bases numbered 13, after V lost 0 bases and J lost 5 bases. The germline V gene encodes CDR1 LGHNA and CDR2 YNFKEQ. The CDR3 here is CASSQDPIAGSLLDTQYF. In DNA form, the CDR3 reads TGTGCCAGCAGCCAAGATCCGATAGCGGGGAGCCTGCTAGATACGCAGTATTTT.

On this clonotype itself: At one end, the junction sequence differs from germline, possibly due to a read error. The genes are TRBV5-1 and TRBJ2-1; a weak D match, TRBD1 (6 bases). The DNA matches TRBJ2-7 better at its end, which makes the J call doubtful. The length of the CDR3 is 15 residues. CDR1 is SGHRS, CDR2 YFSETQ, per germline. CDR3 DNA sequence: TGTGCCAGCAGCTGGAGGACAGCGGAGGAGTACGAGCAGTACTTC. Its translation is CASSWRTAEEYEQYF.

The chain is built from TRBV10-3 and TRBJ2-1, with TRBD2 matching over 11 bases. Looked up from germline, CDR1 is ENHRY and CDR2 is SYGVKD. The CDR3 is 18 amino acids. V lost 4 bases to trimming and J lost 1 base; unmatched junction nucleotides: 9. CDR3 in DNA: TGTGCCATCAGTGTTATCCCTAGCGGGAGGTCTTCCTACAATGAGCAGTTCTTC. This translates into CAISVIPSGRSSYNEQFF.

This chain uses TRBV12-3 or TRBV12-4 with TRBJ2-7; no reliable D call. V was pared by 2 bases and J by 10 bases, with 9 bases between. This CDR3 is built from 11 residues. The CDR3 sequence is CASSLKGPQYF. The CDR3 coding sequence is TGTGCCAGCAGTTTAAAAGGTCCCCAGTACTTC.

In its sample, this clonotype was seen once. CDR3: CSARAGTDDNEQFF. The CDR3 region has the DNA TGCAGTGCTAGGGCCGGGACAGATGACAATGAGCAGTTCTTC. V is TRBV20-1 and J is TRBJ2-1, with TRBD1 identical over 7 bases. Trimming at V came to 3 bases and at J to 5 bases, leaving 7 bases not matched to a gene. The CDR3 contains 14 residues. The germline V gene encodes CDR1 DFQATT and CDR2 SNEGSKA (reference sequence).

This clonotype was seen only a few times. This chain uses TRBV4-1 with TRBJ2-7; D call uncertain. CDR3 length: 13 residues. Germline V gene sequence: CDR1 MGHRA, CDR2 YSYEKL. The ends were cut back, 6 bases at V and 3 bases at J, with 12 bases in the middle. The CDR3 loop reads CASRPSVGYEQYF. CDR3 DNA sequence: TGCGCCAGCAGACCCAGTGTGGGCTACGAGCAGTACTTC.

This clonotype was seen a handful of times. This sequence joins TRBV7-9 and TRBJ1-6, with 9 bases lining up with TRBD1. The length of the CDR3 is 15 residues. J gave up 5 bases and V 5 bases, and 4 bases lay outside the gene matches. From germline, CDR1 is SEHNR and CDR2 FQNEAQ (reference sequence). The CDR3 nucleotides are TGTGCCAGCAGCCTACGGACAGGGGATAATTCACCCCTCCACTTT. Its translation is CASSLRTGDNSPLHF.